Listed here is a single T cell receptor (beta chain). Only in-frame clones appear in the TCRdb table, and some are missing; sequencing was by immunoSEQ multiplex PCR. The table has about 35,000 clones, 93% seen once. Germline CDR1 KGHSH, CDR2 LQKENI. The CDR3 contains 13 residues. V lost 5 bases to trimming and J lost 7 bases, with 12 bases between them. This sample stems from a study of T cell changes during pregnancy in multiple sclerosis. The sequencing here drew on CD4+ T cells from peripheral blood mononuclear cells, taken in the first trimester of pregnancy. This TCR derives from a female donor with multiple sclerosis, enrolled in a pregnancy study. This rearrangement joins TRBV18 to TRBJ2-1; D possibly corresponds to TRBD1 (5 bases). CDR3 region: CASSTTVRNEQFF. CDR3 in DNA: TGTGCCAGCTCAACGACAGTCCGTAATGAGCAGTTCTTC.